This T cell receptor beta chain is drawn from a study of T cell changes during pregnancy in multiple sclerosis. Here immunoSEQ multiplex PCR was the method, and the copy in TCRdb shows in-frame clones only, minus some. This table has 80,000 to 100,000 clones, around nine tenths appearing once. Trimming cost V 3 bases and J 4 bases, with 9 bases left between them. The V gene's germline CDR1 is SGHVS and CDR2 FQNEAQ. The CDR3 totals 13 residues. The V call is TRBV7-8, the J call TRBJ1-2; D gene ambiguous. The sequence came from a female donor in good health, enrolled as a control in a pregnancy study. This specimen was peripheral blood, taken in the second trimester of pregnancy. CDR3: CASSFSTAYGYTF. CDR3 bases: TGTGCCAGCAGCTTCAGCACAGCCTATGGCTACACCTTC.